This T cell receptor (beta chain) was found in a study of graft-versus-host responses after intestinal transplantation. Study information: The recipients all started with anti-thymocyte globulin induction and then took tacrolimus and steroids for approximately 3 years.

The study's findings and limits: Early declines in HvG clones that occurred post-transplant were associated with peak circulating GvH clone levels.

A remark on this clone: No antigen is known for it.

Germline V gives CDR1 SNHLY, CDR2 FYNNEI. The germline V and J ends were trimmed by 9 bases and 0 bases, with 11 bases remaining between them. The CDR3 length is 13 residues. TCRdb keeps only in-frame clones here, not all; method: immunoSEQ multiplex PCR. The sample holds 20,000 to 30,000 clones, 70% to 90% seen once. This clonotype was sampled from a human patient who received an intestinal transplant, so some T cells may come from the graft donor. The chain carries TRBV2 and TRBJ1-1; D is undetermined. The specimen comprised PBMCs, sampled approximately 450 days after intestinal transplant. The CDR3 sequence is CASRPFMNTEAFF. The CDR3 DNA is TGTGCCAGTCGACCCTTTATGAACACTGAAGCTTTCTTT.